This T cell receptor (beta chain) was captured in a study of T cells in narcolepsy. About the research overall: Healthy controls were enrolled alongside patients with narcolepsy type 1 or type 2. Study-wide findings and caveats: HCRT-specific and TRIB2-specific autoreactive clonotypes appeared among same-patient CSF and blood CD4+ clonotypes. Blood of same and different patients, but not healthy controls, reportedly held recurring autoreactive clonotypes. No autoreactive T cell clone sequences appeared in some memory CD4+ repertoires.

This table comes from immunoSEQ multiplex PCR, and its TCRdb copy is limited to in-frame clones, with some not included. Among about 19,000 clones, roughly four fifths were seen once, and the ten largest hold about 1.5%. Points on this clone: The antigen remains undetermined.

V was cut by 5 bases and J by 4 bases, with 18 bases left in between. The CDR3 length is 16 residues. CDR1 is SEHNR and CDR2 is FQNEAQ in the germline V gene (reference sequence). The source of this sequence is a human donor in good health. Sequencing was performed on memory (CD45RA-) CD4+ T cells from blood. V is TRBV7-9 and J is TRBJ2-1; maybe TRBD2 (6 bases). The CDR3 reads CASSPLGAGNYNEQFF. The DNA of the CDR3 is TGTGCCAGCAGCCCACTTGGTGCGGGGAATTACAATGAGCAGTTCTTC.